This T cell receptor beta chain was sequenced in a study of breast tumors, draining lymph nodes, adjacent tissues. Overall study findings and caveats: Data fit most tumor T cells coming from lymph node, expanding in tumor.

Breast cancer patients provided tissue from their axillary draining lymph nodes. With regard to this clonotype: The target antigen is unknown.

One entry per CDR3 protein, called by TCRdb with MiXCR from the multiplex PCR reads. This sample has some 230,000 distinct CDR3 sequences, with about 34% found just once. The source is a female donor with breast cancer. Some clones in this sample may be carry-over from other donors' samples. Specimen: axillary lymph node tissue.

The CDR3 DNA follows: TGTGCCATCAGTGAGGCTGCAGGGAACAATTCACCCCTCCACTTT. It codes for CAISEAAGNNSPLHF. The chain combines TRBV10-3 with TRBJ1-6; possible D gene TRBD1, 5 bases. Germline-derived CDR1 and CDR2 are ENHRY and SYGVKD. The CDR3 consists of 15 residues. Trimming pared 2 bases from V and 7 bases from J, leaving 12 bases between.